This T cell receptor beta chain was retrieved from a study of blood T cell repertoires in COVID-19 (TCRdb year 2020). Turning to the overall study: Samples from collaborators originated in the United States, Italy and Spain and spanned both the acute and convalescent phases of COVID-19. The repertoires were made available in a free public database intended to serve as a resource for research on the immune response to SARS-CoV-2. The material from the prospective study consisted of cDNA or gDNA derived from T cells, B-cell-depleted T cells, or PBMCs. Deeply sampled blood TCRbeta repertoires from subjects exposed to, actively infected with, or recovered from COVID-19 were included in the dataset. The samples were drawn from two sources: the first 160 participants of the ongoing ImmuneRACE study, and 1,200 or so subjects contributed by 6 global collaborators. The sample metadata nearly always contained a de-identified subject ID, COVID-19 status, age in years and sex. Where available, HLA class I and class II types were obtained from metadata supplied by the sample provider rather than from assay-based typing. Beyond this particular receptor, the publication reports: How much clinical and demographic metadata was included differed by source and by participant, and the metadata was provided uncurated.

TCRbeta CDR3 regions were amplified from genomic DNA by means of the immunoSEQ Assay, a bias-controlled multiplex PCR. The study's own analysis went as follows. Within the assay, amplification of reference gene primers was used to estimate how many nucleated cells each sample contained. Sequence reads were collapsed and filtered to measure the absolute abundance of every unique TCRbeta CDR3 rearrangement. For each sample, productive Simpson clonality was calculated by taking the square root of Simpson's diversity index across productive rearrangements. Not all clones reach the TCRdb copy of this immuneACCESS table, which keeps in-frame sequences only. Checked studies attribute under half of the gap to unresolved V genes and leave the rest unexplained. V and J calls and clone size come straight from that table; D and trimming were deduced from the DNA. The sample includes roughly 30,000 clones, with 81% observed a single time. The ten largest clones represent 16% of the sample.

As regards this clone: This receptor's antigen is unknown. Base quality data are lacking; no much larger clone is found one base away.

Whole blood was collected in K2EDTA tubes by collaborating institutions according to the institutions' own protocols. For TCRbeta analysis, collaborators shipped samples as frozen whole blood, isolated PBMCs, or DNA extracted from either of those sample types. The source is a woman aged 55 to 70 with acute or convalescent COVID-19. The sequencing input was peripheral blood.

In nucleotides, the sequence is TGTGCCAGCAGTTACGGACTAGAGCGGGAGCAGTACTTC. It codes for CASSYGLEREQYF. Rearrangement joined TRBV6-5 to TRBJ2-7, with 7 bases in between that match TRBD2. V lost 2 bases and J lost 7 bases, and the count of bases not matched to a germline gene is 5. From a lookup of the germline V gene, CDR1 and CDR2 are MNHEY and SVGAGI. The CDR3 runs 13 residues from the cysteine to the phenylalanine. The retained sequence is limited to the CDR3, 39 bases, with the frame set at the first base.